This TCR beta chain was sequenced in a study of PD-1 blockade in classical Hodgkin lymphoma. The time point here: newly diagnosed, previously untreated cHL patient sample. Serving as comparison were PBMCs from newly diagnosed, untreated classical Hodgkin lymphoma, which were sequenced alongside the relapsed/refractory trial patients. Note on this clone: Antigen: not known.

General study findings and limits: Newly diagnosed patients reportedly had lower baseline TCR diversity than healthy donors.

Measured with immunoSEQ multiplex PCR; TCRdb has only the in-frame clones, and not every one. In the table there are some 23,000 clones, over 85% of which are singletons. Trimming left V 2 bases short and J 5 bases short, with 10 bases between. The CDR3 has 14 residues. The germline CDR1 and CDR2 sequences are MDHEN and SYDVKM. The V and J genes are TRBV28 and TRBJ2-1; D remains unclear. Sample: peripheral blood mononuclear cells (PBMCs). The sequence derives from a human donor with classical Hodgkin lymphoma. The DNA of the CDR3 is TGTGCCAGCAGTTTAGCGGTCCCGAACAATGAGCAGTTCTTC. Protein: CASSLAVPNNEQFF.